These 31 T cell receptor beta chains were all obtained from the same sample, sequenced in a study of blood T cell repertoires in COVID-19. The protocol was immunoSEQ multiplex PCR, while the TCRdb copy is restricted to in-frame clones and leaves out a portion. The sample shows nearly 250,000 clones, around 89% of them seen only once. Sequencing was performed on PBMCs or T cells enriched from blood (not recorded which). The receptors come from a man aged 45-65 years who had been exposed to COVID-19.

The chain links TRBV7-9 to TRBJ2-4, with D tentatively TRBD2 (6 bases). The V gene's germline CDR1 is SEHNR and CDR2 FQNEAQ (reference sequence). The CDR3 has 15 amino acids. Deletions cut 2 bases from V and 3 bases from J, with 11 bases between. CDR3 sequence (DNA): TGTGCCAGCAGCTTACGAAGGGGAGGCAAAAACATTCAGTACTTC. Translating gives CASSLRRGGKNIQYF.

The V call is TRBV12-3 or TRBV12-4, the J call TRBJ1-2, with 7 bases that match TRBD1. Trimming removed 5 bases from V and 4 bases from J; junction bases left unmatched: 4. The CDR3 contains 13 residues. The CDR3 sequence: CASSTGTAYGYTF. The CDR3 DNA follows: TGTGCCAGCAGTACCGGGACAGCCTATGGCTACACCTTC.

The chain carries TRBV11-2 and TRBJ1-3; D is undetermined. The CDR3 is 17 residues long. The germline gives CDR1 SGHAT, CDR2 FQNNGV. V lost 0 bases to trimming and J lost 0 bases, with 12 bases between them. Written as DNA, the CDR3 is TGTGCCAGCAGCTTAGATGGGCACAGCAGCTCTGGAAACACCATATATTTT. Residues: CASSLDGHSSSGNTIYF.

CDR3 sequence: CASSLSYTEAFF. CDR3 nucleotides: TGTGCCAGCAGCTTGAGCTACACTGAAGCTTTCTTT. The chain uses TRBV7-8 and TRBJ1-1, with unresolved D. Deletions cut 3 bases from V and 3 bases from J, with 5 bases between. The CDR3 spans 12 residues. The germline CDR1 and CDR2 sequences are SGHVS and FQNEAQ.

The V call is TRBV7-8, the J call TRBJ1-1, with a possible D match to TRBD1 (6 bases). With 3 bases removed from V and 0 bases from J, the gap between germline ends came to 17 bases. CDR1 is SGHVS and CDR2 is FQNEAQ in the germline V gene. This CDR3 region has 17 residues. The CDR3 protein is CASSFKPAGALNTEAFF. The DNA of the CDR3 is TGTGCCAGCAGCTTTAAACCGGCGGGGGCCTTGAACACTGAAGCTTTCTTT. The complete variable domain, with remaining parts taken from reference TRBV7-8 and TRBJ1-1, reads GAGVSQSPRYKVAKRGQDVALRCDPISGHVSLFWYQQALGQGPEFLTYFQNEAQLDKSGLPSDRFFAERPEGSVSTLKIQRTQQEDSAVYLCASSFKPAGALNTEAFFGQGTRLTVV.

The rearrangement joins TRBV28 to TRBJ2-3, with 13 positions matching TRBD2. CDR1 is MDHEN, CDR2 SYDVKM, per germline. This CDR3 region has 14 residues. The V and J ends lost 7 bases and 6 bases, in that order; junction bases with no gene match: 4. The CDR3 DNA reads as TGTGCCAGCATGACTAGCGGGAGGATGGATACGCAGTATTTT. Residues: CASMTSGRMDTQYF.

The chain carries TRBV5-1 and TRBJ1-1; D gene unclear. V was clipped by 1 base and J by 1 base, with 5 bases between them. Germline values: CDR1 SGHRS, CDR2 YFSETQ. This CDR3 has 13 residues. This CDR3 reads CASSLLGNTEAFF. As DNA, the CDR3 is TGCGCCAGCAGCTTGCTAGGGAACACTGAAGCTTTCTTT.

This chain links TRBV2 with TRBJ1-5, with TRBD1 matching over 7 bases. This CDR3 comprises 13 residues. Germline assignment: CDR1 SNHLY and CDR2 FYNNEI. Trimming removed 6 bases from V and 6 bases from J; junction bases left unmatched: 5. This CDR3 reads CASRTGFGQPQHF. The CDR3 DNA reads TGTGCCAGCAGGACAGGGTTTGGTCAGCCCCAGCATTTT.

This chain connects TRBV12-3 or TRBV12-4 to TRBJ1-2; tentative D call: TRBD1 (6 bases). The CDR3 sequence is 13 residues long. The V gene lost 10 bases and the J gene lost 5 bases, with 17 bases spanning the gap. The CDR3 protein is CAIWTDVKYGYTF. DNA for the CDR3: TGTGCCATCTGGACAGACGTTAAGTATGGCTACACCTTC.

The chain's CDR3 is CASSLISGIRYNEQFF. CDR3 sequence (DNA): TGTGCCAGCAGCTTAATTAGCGGGATCCGCTACAATGAGCAGTTCTTC. V usage is TRBV7-8 and J usage is TRBJ2-1; 8 bases line up with TRBD2. The V and J ends lost 2 bases and 3 bases, in that order; junction bases with no gene match: 6. Germline loops: CDR1 SGHVS, CDR2 FQNEAQ. This CDR3 comprises 16 residues. Using reference TRBV7-8 and TRBJ2-1 for the parts outside the CDR3, the full variable domain is GAGVSQSPRYKVAKRGQDVALRCDPISGHVSLFWYQQALGQGPEFLTYFQNEAQLDKSGLPSDRFFAERPEGSVSTLKIQRTQQEDSAVYLCASSLISGIRYNEQFFGPGTRLTVL.

The V call is TRBV5-1, the J call TRBJ2-2; tentatively, D is TRBD2 (6 bases). The V end lost 0 bases, the J end lost 8 bases, and 17 bases lay between the germline ends. The CDR3 is made up of 16 amino acids. Looked up from germline, CDR1 is SGHRS and CDR2 is YFSETQ. The CDR3 is CASSLGPSGLAGELFF. The CDR3 DNA follows: TGCGCCAGCAGCTTGGGACCGTCGGGTCTAGCGGGGGAGCTGTTTTTT.

The CDR3 here is CASSRGTGYSFFSGANVLTF. The CDR3 bases are TGCGCCAGCAGCCGCGGGACAGGGTATAGTTTTTTCTCTGGGGCCAACGTCCTGACTTTC. V gene TRBV4-1 combines with J gene TRBJ2-6; 9 bases align to TRBD1. The CDR3 is 20 residues long. Germline V CDR1 and CDR2: MGHRA, YSYEKL. V shed 4 bases and J 0 bases; nucleotides not matched to a gene: 13.

This chain connects TRBV29-1 to TRBJ1-2, with TRBD1 matching 7 bases. Germline loops: CDR1 SQVTM, CDR2 ANQGSEA. The CDR3 consists of 17 residues. The ends lost 4 bases at V and 4 bases at J; junction bases unmatched: 18. The CDR3 loop reads CSVAPNLGQPKTYGYTF. As DNA, the CDR3 is TGCAGCGTTGCGCCAAACCTGGGACAGCCGAAGACCTATGGCTACACCTTC.

This clone was seen many times. The V gene is TRBV3-1 (or the pseudogene TRBV3-2), the J gene TRBJ2-7, with D possibly being TRBD1 (6 bases). Trimming took 3 bases from V and 5 from J, leaving 14 bases between them. Germline V gene lookup returns CDR1 LGHDT and CDR2 YNNKEL (reference sequence). The CDR3 length is 14 residues. CDR3 loop: CASSQADRRHEQYV. The CDR3 DNA follows: TGTGCCAGCAGCCAGGCCGACAGGCGTCACGAGCAGTACGTC.

The chain uses TRBV28 and TRBJ2-1; 8 bases agree with TRBD2. CDR3 length: 14 amino acids. Germline lookup yields CDR1 MDHEN and CDR2 SYDVKM. V shed 4 bases and J 3 bases; nucleotides not matched to a gene: 2. The DNA for the CDR3 is TGTGCCAGCAGTTCGGGACTAGGCTACAATGAGCAGTTCTTC. This encodes CASSSGLGYNEQFF.

This clone has a handful of counts. The chain uses TRBV12-5 and TRBJ1-6, with TRBD1 matching 11 bases. The V gene's germline CDR1 is LGHNT and CDR2 FRNRAP. Trimming at V came to 6 bases and at J to 8 bases, leaving 9 bases not matched to a gene. This CDR3 has 16 amino acids. CDR3 in DNA: TGTGCTAGTGGCTCGCCCGGGACAGGGGGTTATTCACCCCTCCACTTT. This gives the protein CASGSPGTGGYSPLHF.

V gene TRBV6-2 or TRBV6-3 combines with J gene TRBJ2-1; 11 nucleotides match TRBD2. The junction had 6 bases not matched to a gene; V was cut back by 5 bases and J by 6 bases. The germline V gene encodes CDR1 MNHEY and CDR2 SVGEGT. CDR3 size: 15 residues. The CDR3 region has the DNA TGTGCCAGCAGTGGCTTAGCGGGGGGGCCCAATGAGCAGTTCTTC. Its translation: CASSGLAGGPNEQFF.

The gene calls are TRBV7-8 and TRBJ1-1; no reliable D call. V was cut by 1 base and J by 4 bases, with 13 bases left in between. The germline V gene has CDR1 SGHVS and CDR2 FQNEAQ. The CDR3 runs to 15 residues. The DNA of the CDR3 is TGTGCCAGCAGCTTAGACCGGATCGGGATCACTGAAGCTTTCTTT. Residues: CASSLDRIGITEAFF.

The J gene is TRBJ2-1, the V gene TRBV25-1, with D possibly TRBD1 on 6 matching bases. The length of the CDR3 is 14 residues. The germline V gene has CDR1 MGHDK and CDR2 SYGVNS. V lost 6 bases, J lost 2 bases, and 11 bases lay in between. CDR3 amino acids: CASSGKGAYNEQFF. The CDR3 DNA is TGTGCCAGCAGCGGGAAGGGGGCCTACAATGAGCAGTTCTTC.

The rearrangement links TRBV10-2 to TRBJ2-6; 7 bases fit TRBD1. CDR1 and CDR2 from the germline V gene are WSHSY and SAAADI. V shed 5 bases, J shed 0 bases, and the junction held 13 bases outside the gene matches. The CDR3 contains 19 residues. CDR3 in amino acids: CASSQLGDSRPSGANVLTF. CDR3 in DNA: TGCGCCAGCAGTCAACTCGGGGACAGCCGACCCTCTGGGGCCAACGTCCTGACTTTC.

V and J are TRBV6-5 and TRBJ1-6; possible D gene TRBD1, 5 bases. This CDR3 is 15 amino acids long. CDR1 and CDR2 from the germline V gene are MNHEY and SVGAGI. The germline V and J ends were trimmed by 6 bases and 9 bases, with 18 bases remaining between them. This CDR3 is CASSVQGGLGSPLHF. In nucleotides, the CDR3 is TGTGCCAGCAGCGTTCAGGGAGGATTAGGTTCACCCCTCCACTTT.

The chain recombines TRBV19 with TRBJ1-2; 8 nucleotides agree with TRBD1. V dropped 6 bases and J dropped 8; count of bases not matched to a gene: 11. The germline CDR1 and CDR2 sequences are LNHDA and SQIVND (reference sequence). The CDR3 is 14 amino acids. The CDR3 bases are TGTGCCAGTAGGGCTCTTGGACAGGGACGCGGCTACACCTTC. Protein: CASRALGQGRGYTF.

The V gene is TRBV7-2, the J gene TRBJ1-4, with D tentatively TRBD1 (6 bases). The CDR3 covers 13 residues. Germline V gene data show CDR1 as SGHTA and CDR2 as FQGNSA. V was clipped by 1 base and J by 14 bases, with 14 bases between them. The CDR3 DNA reads TGTGCCAGCAGCTTAGTGGTGGACAGAGCTCTGTTTTTT. As protein: CASSLVVDRALFF.

The chain uses TRBV11-2 and TRBJ2-2; tentatively, D is TRBD1 (5 bases). The CDR3 spans 16 residues. The germline V gene has CDR1 SGHAT and CDR2 FQNNGV. V lost 1 base and J lost 7, with 16 bases in between. Written as DNA, the CDR3 is TGTGCCAGCAGCTTAGGGGCCTATCCTACAGGCGGGGAGCTGTTTTTT. This encodes CASSLGAYPTGGELFF.

The chain combines TRBV5-4 with TRBJ2-3, with 15 nucleotides matching TRBD2. V lost 4 bases and J lost 6; bases outside the gene matches: 6. CDR3 length: 16 residues. The V gene's germline CDR1 is SGHNT and CDR2 YYREEE (reference sequence). The CDR3 loop is CASSRTSGRGADTQYF. CDR3 bases: TGTGCCAGCAGCCGGACTAGCGGGAGGGGTGCGGATACGCAGTATTTT.

The sample holds one count of this clone. The chain is built from TRBV4-1 and TRBJ2-3; 10 bases agree with TRBD2. Germline CDR1 reads MGHRA; CDR2 reads YSYEKL. The junction had 9 bases not matched to a gene; V was cut back by 4 bases and J by 2 bases. This CDR3 has 17 residues. The CDR3 region is CASSLRVAGGSTDTQYF. The CDR3, as DNA: TGCGCCAGCAGCCTCCGAGTAGCGGGGGGTTCCACAGATACGCAGTATTTT.

This chain joins TRBV5-1 and TRBJ1-5; no reliable D call. The ends were cut back, 5 bases at V and 5 bases at J, with 11 bases in the middle. Germline assignment: CDR1 SGHRS and CDR2 YFSETQ. The CDR3 covers 13 residues. CDR3 sequence: CASSFVPDQPQHF. The CDR3 DNA reads as TGCGCCAGCAGTTTTGTTCCTGATCAGCCCCAGCATTTT.

The genes are TRBV25-1 and TRBJ2-1; the D gene is possibly TRBD1 (5 bases). The CDR3 has 16 residues. The ends were cut back, 4 bases at V and 7 bases at J, with 20 bases in the middle. Per the germline V gene, CDR1 is MGHDK and CDR2 is SYGVNS. The CDR3 DNA sequence: TGTGCCAGCAGTGCCAGACTGCAGGGTTTTCGGAATGAGCAGTTCTTC. This gives the protein CASSARLQGFRNEQFF.

The gene calls are TRBV28 and TRBJ2-2, with D possibly being TRBD2 (7 bases). Germline assignment: CDR1 MDHEN and CDR2 SYDVKM. V was trimmed by 1 base and J by 2 bases, leaving 11 bases between them. This CDR3 has 16 amino acids. CDR3 nucleotides: TGTGCCAGCAGTTTATTGGGGGGGGCTAACACCGGGGAGCTGTTTTTT. Translation: CASSLLGGANTGELFF.

The chain employs TRBV28 and TRBJ1-5, with 9 nucleotides matching TRBD1. Germline CDR1 is MDHEN and CDR2 is SYDVKM. The CDR3 contains 16 residues. V trimming: 9 bases; J trimming: 3 bases; junction bases outside the gene matches: 12. In DNA, the CDR3 is TGTGCCAGTTTAAGGTGGGGACAGGGCCCCAATCAGCCCCAGCATTTT. Amino acids: CASLRWGQGPNQPQHF.

The chain carries TRBV6-1 and TRBJ1-1, with a tentative D call TRBD1 (5 bases). Trimming removed 2 bases from V and 6 bases from J, with 10 bases in between. Per the germline V gene, CDR1 is MNHNS and CDR2 is SASEGT. This CDR3 comprises 13 residues. In nucleotides, the CDR3 is TGTGCCAGCAGTGAATCGGGGGGAGCTGAAGCTTTCTTT. Translating it yields CASSESGGAEAFF.